The 27 T cell receptor beta chains below come from one sample, sequenced in a study of T cells in Graves' hyperthyroidism and ophthalmopathy. Amplified TCR beta CDR3 regions derived from RNA transcripts. Initially, a first-round RT-PCR of the TCR CDR3 employed the HTBI primer set. Each CDR3 protein gets one entry after TCRdb re-called the multiplex PCR reads with MiXCR. The sample lists 550,000 to 600,000 distinct CDR3 sequences; approximately 16% were seen once. Sequencing used blood. The receptors derive from a woman aged 18-35 years with Graves' hyperthyroidism.

This clonotype showed up just a few times. The V and J genes are TRBV6-2 or TRBV6-3 and TRBJ2-7; 7 nucleotides align to TRBD2. Germline values: CDR1 MNHEY, CDR2 SVGEGT. V was clipped by 2 bases and J by 0 bases; unmatched bases: 13. The CDR3 totals 18 residues. The CDR3 sequence is CASSYGFLADFFSYEQYF. The DNA of the CDR3 is TGTGCCAGCAGTTACGGGTTCCTAGCGGATTTCTTCTCCTACGAGCAGTACTTC.

In this sample, this clonotype turned up a few times. V and J are TRBV27 and TRBJ2-3; weak D call: TRBD2 (6 bases). The CDR3 length is 14 residues. Trimming removed 7 bases at V and 0 bases at J, with 11 bases between. In germline, CDR1 is MNHEY, CDR2 SMNVEV (reference sequence). CDR3 protein: CASNPGLSTDTQYF. In nucleotides, the CDR3 is TGTGCCAGCAATCCGGGACTTAGCACAGATACGCAGTATTTT.

The gene calls are TRBV11-3 and TRBJ2-2; 7 positions match TRBD1. J was trimmed by 0 bases and V by 5 bases; bases with no gene match: 6. Germline assignment: CDR1 SGHNT and CDR2 YENEEA. This CDR3 has 16 amino acids. CDR3 residues: CASSEKGASNTGELFF. In DNA, the CDR3 is TGTGCCAGCAGCGAAAAGGGGGCCTCGAACACCGGGGAGCTGTTTTTT.

This clonotype was found many times. The chain links TRBV28 to TRBJ1-1, with 9 bases aligning to TRBD1. The germline CDR1 and CDR2 sequences are MDHEN and SYDVKM. V lost 2 bases, J lost 6 bases, and 7 bases stayed unmatched. The CDR3 has 15 amino acids. The CDR3 DNA reads as TGTGCCAGCAGTTTACCGACAGGGGGGTACGCTGAAGCTTTCTTT. Its protein product is CASSLPTGGYAEAFF.

The sample holds many counts of this clonotype. The V gene is TRBV7-9, the J gene TRBJ2-5; D unclear. The germline V gene has CDR1 SEHNR and CDR2 FQNEAQ (reference sequence). Between the trimmed V and J ends, which lost 0 bases and 5 bases, there was a span of 4 bases. This CDR3 is 12 amino acids long. CDR3 residues: CASSLAWETQYF. The DNA for the CDR3 is TGTGCCAGCAGCTTAGCTTGGGAGACCCAGTACTTC.

V usage is TRBV28 and J usage is TRBJ2-7; 10 nucleotides match TRBD1. This CDR3 has 15 amino acids. Losses at the gene ends were 6 bases for V and 2 bases for J; bases not matched to a gene: 7. CDR1 and CDR2 (germline): MDHEN, SYDVKM. The CDR3 is CASRGDRGRAYEQYF. In DNA, the CDR3 is TGTGCCAGCAGGGGGGACAGGGGACGGGCCTACGAGCAGTACTTC.

Only a few counts were recorded for this clonotype. This rearrangement joins TRBV5-1 to TRBJ1-1; 8 bases are a match to TRBD1. V lost 4 bases, J lost 3 bases, and 8 bases stayed unmatched. This CDR3 has 15 residues. Germline CDR1 and CDR2: SGHRS and YFSETQ. CDR3 coding DNA: TGCGCCAGCAGCGAAACAGGGGGATTTGACACTGAAGCTTTCTTT. Translated: CASSETGGFDTEAFF. Supplemented by reference TRBV5-1 and TRBJ1-1, the full variable domain reads KAGVTQTPRYLIKTRGQQVTLSCSPISGHRSVSWYQQTPGQGLQFLFEYFSETQRNKGNFPGRFSGRQFSNSRSEMNVSTLELGDSALYLCASSETGGFDTEAFFGQGTRLTVV.

This clonotype was seen repeatedly, ten times or more. The DNA of the CDR3 is TGTGCCAGCAGTTACTCGGTCGGGCTAGCGACGAACACCGGGGAGCTGTTTTTT. Protein sequence: CASSYSVGLATNTGELFF. This sequence joins TRBV6-6 and TRBJ2-2; TRBD2 is a possible D gene (6 bases). The germline gives CDR1 MNHNY, CDR2 SVGAGI (reference sequence). Trimming pared 0 bases from V and 0 bases from J, leaving 14 bases between. CDR3 size: 18 residues.

This clonotype was counted only a few times. This chain uses TRBV15 with TRBJ2-5; 9 nucleotides match TRBD2. The germline V gene encodes CDR1 LNHNV and CDR2 YYDKDF (reference sequence). J gave up 5 bases and V 0 bases, and 7 bases lay outside the gene matches. The CDR3 is 16 residues long. CDR3 region: CATSRDVTSGRETQYF. For the CDR3, the DNA is TGTGCCACCAGCAGAGATGTGACTAGCGGTCGGGAGACCCAGTACTTC.

Ten or more counts support this clonotype. The CDR3 region is CASSSSGIYGYTF. CDR3 nucleotide sequence: TGTGCCAGCAGCTCCTCAGGGATCTATGGCTACACCTTC. This chain links TRBV7-6 with TRBJ1-2; D perhaps matches TRBD1 (5 bases). V gave up 4 bases and J gave up 4 bases, with 10 bases separating them. The germline gives CDR1 SGHVS, CDR2 FNYEAQ. CDR3 size: 13 residues.

This clonotype was counted at least ten times. The CDR3 sequence: CASSLGQRETYEQYF. CDR3 DNA: TGTGCCAGCAGCTTAGGCCAGCGGGAAACCTACGAGCAGTACTTC. The rearrangement uses TRBV13 and TRBJ2-7, with TRBD2 matching over 7 bases. J was trimmed by 2 bases and V by 0 bases; bases with no gene match: 4. Germline CDR1 is PRHDT and CDR2 is FYEKMQ (reference sequence). There are 15 residues in the CDR3.

This clonotype has a handful of counts. At one end the junction does not follow the germline gene, possibly because of a read error. V gene TRBV18 combines with J gene TRBJ1-4, with D uncertain. The CDR3 runs to 13 residues. CDR1 is KGHSH and CDR2 is LQKENI in the germline V gene. CDR3 sequence: CASSPLGEEKLFF. As DNA, the CDR3 is TGTGCCAGCTCTCCACTGGGCGAGGAAAAACTGTTTTTT.

This clonotype was seen a handful of times. The chain uses TRBV7-2 and TRBJ2-5; D is unclear. Germline CDR1 reads SGHTA; CDR2 reads FQGNSA. This CDR3 spans 14 amino acids. Trimming pared 1 base from V and 3 bases from J, leaving 9 bases between. The CDR3 DNA follows: TGTGCCAGCAGCTTAGTTACACAAGAAGAGACCCAGTACTTC. It encodes CASSLVTQEETQYF.

The chain is built from TRBV18 and TRBJ2-2, with a tentative D call TRBD2 (6 bases). The germline CDR1 and CDR2 sequences are KGHSH and LQKENI. The CDR3 has 18 amino acids. The V end lost 0 bases, the J end lost 2 bases, and 16 bases lay between the germline ends. The CDR3 sequence is CASSPPTGLAPNTGELFF. In DNA form, the CDR3 reads TGTGCCAGCTCACCACCGACCGGTCTAGCGCCCAACACCGGGGAGCTGTTTTTT. Full variable domain (outside the CDR3, taken from reference TRBV18 and TRBJ2-2): NAGVMQNPRHLVRRRGQEARLRCSPMKGHSHVYWYRQLPEEGLKFMVYLQKENIIDESGMPKERFSAEFPKEGPSILRIQQVVRGDSAAYFCASSPPTGLAPNTGELFFGEGSRLTVL.

This clonotype was seen ten or more times. V and J are TRBV28 and TRBJ2-7; a possible D gene is TRBD2 (6 bases). CDR1 is MDHEN and CDR2 is SYDVKM in the germline V gene. This CDR3 comprises 14 residues. V dropped 3 bases and J dropped 3 bases, with 12 bases sitting between them. The CDR3 region is CASSLASVNYEQYF. The CDR3 DNA follows: TGTGCCAGCAGTTTGGCTAGCGTGAACTACGAGCAGTACTTC.

There are many counts of this clonotype. This chain joins TRBV29-1 and TRBJ2-7; 7 bases match TRBD1. Germline V gives CDR1 SQVTM, CDR2 ANQGSEA. The ends lost 5 bases at V and 3 bases at J; junction bases unmatched: 10. The CDR3 is 14 residues long. CDR3 loop: CSVYRGRGVYEQYF. CDR3 bases: TGCAGCGTTTATAGGGGGCGTGGGGTCTACGAGCAGTACTTC.

The chain combines TRBV7-9 with TRBJ2-1; TRBD2 aligns across 11 bases. Looked up from germline, CDR1 is SEHNR and CDR2 is FQNEAQ (reference sequence). J was trimmed by 4 bases and V by 4 bases; bases with no gene match: 24. CDR3 length: 22 residues. The CDR3 loop reads CASSSLPGPRKKTSGEYNEQFF. The DNA of the CDR3 is TGTGCCAGCAGCTCCCTACCGGGACCCAGGAAAAAGACTAGCGGGGAATACAATGAGCAGTTCTTC.

This clonotype was found many times. The chain employs TRBV2 and TRBJ2-1; D perhaps matches TRBD2 (7 bases). Germline lookup yields CDR1 SNHLY and CDR2 FYNNEI. The ends were cut back, 7 bases at V and 9 bases at J, with 19 bases in the middle. This CDR3 is 14 amino acids long. The CDR3 spells CASTQGGGRGEQFF. CDR3 bases: TGTGCCAGCACCCAAGGGGGGGGAAGGGGTGAGCAGTTCTTC.

This clonotype was counted ten times or more. The CDR3 reads CSASGTGQGQMNTEAFF. CDR3 in DNA: TGCAGTGCCTCAGGAACCGGACAGGGCCAAATGAACACTGAAGCTTTCTTT. The V gene is TRBV20-1, the J gene TRBJ1-1; 8 bases fit TRBD1. The CDR3 has 17 amino acids. V lost 6 bases to trimming and J lost 0 bases; unmatched junction nucleotides: 15. Germline CDR1 reads DFQATT; CDR2 reads SNEGSKA (reference sequence).

This clonotype came up a few times. The V call is TRBV24-1, the J call TRBJ1-1, with D unclear. V lost 2 bases to trimming and J lost 5 bases, with 11 bases between them. The CDR3 consists of 14 residues. Looked up from germline, CDR1 is KGHDR and CDR2 is SFDVKD. The CDR3, as DNA: TGTGCCACCAGTGATTCCCGACGGGGAACTGAAGCTTTCTTT. Its translation is CATSDSRRGTEAFF.

This clonotype was counted many times. This sequence joins TRBV28 and TRBJ2-7, with 7 bases that match TRBD2. Trimming cost V 5 bases and J 2 bases; bases outside gene matches: 6. The CDR3 loop spans 14 amino acids. Germline lookup yields CDR1 MDHEN and CDR2 SYDVKM. CDR3: CASSVGTIPYEQYF. The CDR3, as DNA: TGTGCCAGCAGTGTAGGGACTATTCCCTACGAGCAGTACTTC. The full variable domain, completed using reference TRBV28 and TRBJ2-7, is DVKVTQSSRYLVKRTGEKVFLECVQDMDHENMFWYRQDPGLGLRLIYFSYDVKMKEKGDIPEGYSVSREKKERFSLILESASTNQTSMYLCASSVGTIPYEQYFGPGTRLTVT.

The rearrangement links TRBV4-2 to TRBJ2-3, with TRBD2 identical over 7 bases. V lost 1 base and J lost 5; bases outside the gene matches: 6. The germline CDR1 and CDR2 sequences are LGHNA and YNFKEQ. The CDR3 extends over 15 amino acids. The CDR3 region is CASSQADAGVDTQYF. The CDR3 DNA sequence: TGTGCCAGCAGCCAAGCGGATGCGGGAGTAGATACGCAGTATTTT.

This clonotype was found many times. V and J are TRBV20-1 and TRBJ2-1; D may be TRBD2 (8 bases). In germline, CDR1 is DFQATT, CDR2 SNEGSKA (reference sequence). Trimming shortened V by 3 bases and J by 8 bases, and 17 bases separated the two germline ends. The CDR3 loop spans 14 amino acids. The DNA for the CDR3 is TGCAGTGCTAGTGTAGCGGGGAGGGGGCATGAGCAGTTCTTC. It specifies CSASVAGRGHEQFF.

This clonotype was detected many times. The gene calls are TRBV12-3 or TRBV12-4 and TRBJ2-3; D ambiguous. This CDR3 has 15 amino acids. The germline V and J ends were trimmed by 8 bases and 2 bases, with 17 bases remaining between them. Here the CDR3 DNA reads TGTGCCAGCGCCCCGACCCGGTCTTCCACAGATACGCAGTATTTT. It translates to CASAPTRSSTDTQYF.

The chain couples TRBV7-8 to TRBJ2-3; D is ambiguous. The V and J ends lost 5 bases and 2 bases respectively, with 17 bases between them. Germline V gives CDR1 SGHVS, CDR2 FQNEAQ. This CDR3 region has 16 residues. CDR3 coding DNA: TGTGCCAGCAGCGCGACGCCCAGCACTGACACAGATACGCAGTATTTT. Translation: CASSATPSTDTDTQYF.

At least ten counts were recorded for this clonotype. This chain links TRBV6-1 with TRBJ2-5, with 8 bases that match TRBD2. Trimming took 1 base from V and 5 from J; bases not matched to a gene: 9. CDR3 size: 16 residues. Germline assignment: CDR1 MNHNS and CDR2 SASEGT. CDR3 DNA: TGTGCCAGCAGTGAAGATAGCGGGAATGGTAGGGAGACCCAGTACTTC. It specifies CASSEDSGNGRETQYF.

The genes are TRBV25-1 and TRBJ1-1; possibly TRBD1 for D (5 bases). Germline lookup yields CDR1 MGHDK and CDR2 SYGVNS. This CDR3 region has 16 residues. V was cut by 0 bases and J by 7 bases, with 18 bases left in between. Here the CDR3 DNA reads TGTGCCAGCAGTGAATATTCAGTAGGTAGGGGTGGTGAAGCTTTCTTT. It specifies CASSEYSVGRGGEAFF.